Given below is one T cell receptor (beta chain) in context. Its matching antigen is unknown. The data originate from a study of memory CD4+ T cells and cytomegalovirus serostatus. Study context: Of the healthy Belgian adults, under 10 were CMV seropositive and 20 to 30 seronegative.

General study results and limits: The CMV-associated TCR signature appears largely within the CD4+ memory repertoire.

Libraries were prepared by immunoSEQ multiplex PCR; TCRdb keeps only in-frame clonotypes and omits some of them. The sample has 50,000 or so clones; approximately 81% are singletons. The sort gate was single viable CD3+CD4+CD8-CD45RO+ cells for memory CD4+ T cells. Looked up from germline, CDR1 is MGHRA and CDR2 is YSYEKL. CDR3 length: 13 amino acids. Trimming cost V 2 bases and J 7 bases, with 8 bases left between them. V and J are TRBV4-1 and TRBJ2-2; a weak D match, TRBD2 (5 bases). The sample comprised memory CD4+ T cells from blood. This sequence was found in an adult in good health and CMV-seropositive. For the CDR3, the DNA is TGCGCCAGCAGCCAACTGGGGAGCGGGGAGCTGTTTTTT. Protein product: CASSQLGSGELFF.